The clone carrying this T cell receptor (beta chain) was seen only a few times. The antigen is undetermined. These data belong to a study of T-cell memory formation after mild COVID-19. A 5'RACE reaction primed in the constant segment made cDNA libraries of TCR alpha and TCR beta, and these carried sample barcodes and UMIs. TCRdb fed the 5' RACE reads into MiXCR, producing one record per CDR3 protein. The repertoire holds around 400,000 distinct CDR3 sequences, with 20% to 25% as singletons. Study-level findings and limits: Clones that contracted from day 15 to 85 had balanced CD4/CD8; later expanders were CD4+ biased. Unconfirmed was the SARS-CoV-2 specificity of second-wave clones that peaked on day 37. CD4+ contracting clones were mainly CM and EM; CD8+ ones, EMRA.

V lost 4 bases and J lost 3, with 11 bases in between. The CDR3 has 14 residues. Germline CDR1 reads SGHRS; CDR2 reads YFSETQ. The sequence was obtained from an adult woman who had mild COVID-19 (a few samples of this study predate the infection). Cell type and time point are not known. Source material: PBMCs or a T cell subset sorted from them (not recorded which). The rearrangement links TRBV5-1 to TRBJ1-5; D gene ambiguous. CDR3: CASSPDGPNQPQHF. The CDR3 DNA is TGCGCCAGCAGCCCGGACGGACCCAATCAGCCCCAGCATTTT.